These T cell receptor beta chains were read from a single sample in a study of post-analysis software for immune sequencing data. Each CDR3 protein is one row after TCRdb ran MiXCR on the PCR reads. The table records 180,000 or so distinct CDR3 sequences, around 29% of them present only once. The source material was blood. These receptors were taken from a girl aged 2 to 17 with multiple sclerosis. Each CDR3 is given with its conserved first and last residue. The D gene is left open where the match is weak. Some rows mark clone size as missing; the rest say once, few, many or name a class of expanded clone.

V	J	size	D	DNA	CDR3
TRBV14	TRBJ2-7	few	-	TGTGCCAGCAGCGAAAAAGCACAGGCTGCCTACGAGCAGTACTTC	CASSEKAQAAYEQYF
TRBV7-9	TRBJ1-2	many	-	TGTGCCAGCAGCCCAAGCGGGGGCGGCTATGGCTACACCTTC	CASSPSGGGYGYTF
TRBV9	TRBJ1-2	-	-	TGTGCCAGCAGCGTTTTAGAGGAGGCCTATGGCTACACCTTC	CASSVLEEAYGYTF
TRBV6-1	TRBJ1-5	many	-	TGTGCCAGCAGTGAACGGGTCTACGGCAATCAGCCCCAGCATTTT	CASSERVYGNQPQHF
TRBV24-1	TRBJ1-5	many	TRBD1	TGTGCCACCAGTGATCCCGGGACAGCAGGCGATCAGCCCCAGCATTTT	CATSDPGTAGDQPQHF
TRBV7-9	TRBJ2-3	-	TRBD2	TGTGCCAGCAGCTTTTTAGCGGGAGGGCCCGCAGATACGCAGTATTTT	CASSFLAGGPADTQYF
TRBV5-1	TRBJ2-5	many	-	TGCGCCAGCAGCTTGTTACCAGCCGAGACCCAGTACTTC	CASSLLPAETQYF
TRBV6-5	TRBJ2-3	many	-	TGTGCCAGCAGTTTGGCCACTAGCACAGATACGCAGTATTTT	CASSLATSTDTQYF
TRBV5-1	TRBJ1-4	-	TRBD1	TGCGCCAGCAGCTGGGACAGCGAGAATGAAAAACGGTTTTTT	CASSWDSENEKRFF
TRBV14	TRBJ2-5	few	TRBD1	TGTGCCAGCAGCCAGGCTAACCGGGACAGGGTCCAAGAGACCCAGTACTTC	CASSQANRDRVQETQYF
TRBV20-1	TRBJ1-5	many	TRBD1	TGCAGCGGGACAGGGAGCAATCAGCCCCAGCATTTT	CSGTGSNQPQHF
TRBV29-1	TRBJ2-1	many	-	TGCAGCGTTTCGGCTAGCGCATACAATGAGCAGTTCTTC	CSVSASAYNEQFF
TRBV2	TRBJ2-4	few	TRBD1	TGTGCCAGCAAATCGACGGGACAGGGACTAGCCAAAAACATTCAGTACTTC	CASKSTGQGLAKNIQYF